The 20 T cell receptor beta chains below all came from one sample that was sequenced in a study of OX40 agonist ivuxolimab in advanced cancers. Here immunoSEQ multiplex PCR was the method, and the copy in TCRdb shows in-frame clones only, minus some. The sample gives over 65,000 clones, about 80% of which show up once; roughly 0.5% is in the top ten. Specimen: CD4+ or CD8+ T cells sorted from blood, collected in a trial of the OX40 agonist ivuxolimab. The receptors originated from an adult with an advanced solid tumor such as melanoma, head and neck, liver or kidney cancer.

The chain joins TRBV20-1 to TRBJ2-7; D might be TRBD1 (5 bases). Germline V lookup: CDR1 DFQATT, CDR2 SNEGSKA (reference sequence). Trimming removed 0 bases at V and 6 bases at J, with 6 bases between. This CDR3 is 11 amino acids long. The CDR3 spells CSARDQGEQYF. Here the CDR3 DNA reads TGCAGTGCTAGAGATCAGGGCGAGCAGTACTTC.

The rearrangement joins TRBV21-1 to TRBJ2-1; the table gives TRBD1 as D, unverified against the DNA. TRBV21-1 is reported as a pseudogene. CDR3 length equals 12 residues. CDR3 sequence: CASSKVRNEQFF. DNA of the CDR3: TGTGCCAGCAGCAAAGTCAGGAATGAGCAGTTCTTC.

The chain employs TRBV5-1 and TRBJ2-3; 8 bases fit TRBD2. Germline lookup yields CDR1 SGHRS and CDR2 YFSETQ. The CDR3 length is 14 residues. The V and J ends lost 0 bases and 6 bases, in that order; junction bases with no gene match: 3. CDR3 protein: CASSLGASGDTQYF. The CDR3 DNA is TGCGCCAGCAGCTTGGGAGCTAGCGGGGATACGCAGTATTTT.

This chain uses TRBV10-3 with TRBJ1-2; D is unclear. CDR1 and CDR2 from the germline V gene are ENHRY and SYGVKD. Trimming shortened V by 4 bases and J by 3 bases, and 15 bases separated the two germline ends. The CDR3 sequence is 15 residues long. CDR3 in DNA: TGTGCCATCAGTGCCTTGGAACGGATGGACTATGGCTACACCTTC. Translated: CAISALERMDYGYTF.

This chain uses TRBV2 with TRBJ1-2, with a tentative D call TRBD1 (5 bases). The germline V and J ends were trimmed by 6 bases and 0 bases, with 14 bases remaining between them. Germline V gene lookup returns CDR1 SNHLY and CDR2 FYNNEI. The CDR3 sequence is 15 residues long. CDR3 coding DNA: TGTGCCAGCAGCCGGGGACTGCAAGCTAACTATGGCTACACCTTC. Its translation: CASSRGLQANYGYTF.

This CDR3 reads CASSPGDGAVNYGYTF. CDR3 nucleotides: TGTGCCAGCAGTCCCGGGGATGGGGCAGTTAACTATGGCTACACCTTC. The genes are TRBV7-2 and TRBJ1-2; TRBD1 is a possible D gene (5 bases). The CDR3 spans 16 residues. Germline loops: CDR1 SGHTA, CDR2 FQGNSA. Trimming took 6 bases from V and 1 from J, leaving 18 bases between them.

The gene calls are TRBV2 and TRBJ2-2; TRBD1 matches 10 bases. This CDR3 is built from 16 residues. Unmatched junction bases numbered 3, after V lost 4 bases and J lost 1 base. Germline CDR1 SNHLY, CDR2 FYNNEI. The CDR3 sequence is CASSGDRGLNTGELFF. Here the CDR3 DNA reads TGTGCCAGCAGTGGGGACAGGGGCCTGAACACCGGGGAGCTGTTTTTT. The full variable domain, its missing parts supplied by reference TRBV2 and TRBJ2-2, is EPEVTQTPSHQVTQMGQEVILRCVPISNHLYFYWYRQILGQKVEFLVSFYNNEISEKSEIFDDQFSVERPDGSNFTLKIRSTKLEDSAMYFCASSGDRGLNTGELFFGEGSRLTVL.

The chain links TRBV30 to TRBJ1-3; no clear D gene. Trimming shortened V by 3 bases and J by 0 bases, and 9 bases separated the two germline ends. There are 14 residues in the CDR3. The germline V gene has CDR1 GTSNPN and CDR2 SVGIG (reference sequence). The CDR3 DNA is TGTGCCTGGAGGGGCAGAGACTCTGGAAACACCATATATTTT. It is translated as CAWRGRDSGNTIYF.

CDR3 nucleotide sequence: TGTGCCAGCAGCGACTTAGCGGGAGGGCTAGAGACCCAGTACTTC. Its translation: CASSDLAGGLETQYF. The chain couples TRBV5-6 to TRBJ2-5; 11 bases match TRBD2. The length of the CDR3 is 15 residues. J lost 4 bases, V lost 4 bases, and 6 bases had no gene match. Per germline, CDR1 SGHDT and CDR2 YYEEEE.

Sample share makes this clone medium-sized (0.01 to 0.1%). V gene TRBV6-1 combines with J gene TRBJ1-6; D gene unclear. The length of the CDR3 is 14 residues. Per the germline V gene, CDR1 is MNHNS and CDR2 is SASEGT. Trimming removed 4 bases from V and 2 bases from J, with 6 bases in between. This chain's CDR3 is CASSAGPYNSPLHF. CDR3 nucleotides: TGTGCCAGCAGTGCAGGCCCCTATAATTCACCCCTCCACTTT.

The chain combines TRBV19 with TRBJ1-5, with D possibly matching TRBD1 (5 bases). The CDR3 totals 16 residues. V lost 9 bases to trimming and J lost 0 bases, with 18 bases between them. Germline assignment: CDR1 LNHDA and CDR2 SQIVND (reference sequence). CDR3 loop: CASTGRGGGSNQPQHF. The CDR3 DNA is TGTGCCAGCACGGGAAGGGGAGGAGGTAGCAATCAGCCCCAGCATTTT.

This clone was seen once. The CDR3 is CAWSTGGNTIYF. The CDR3 nucleotides read TGTGCCTGGAGTACAGGGGGAAACACCATATATTTT. The chain recombines TRBV30 with TRBJ1-3, with D perhaps TRBD1 (6 bases). The CDR3 is made up of 12 amino acids. Trimming removed 2 bases from V and 4 bases from J, with 6 bases in between. Germline V CDR1 and CDR2: GTSNPN, SVGIG (reference sequence).

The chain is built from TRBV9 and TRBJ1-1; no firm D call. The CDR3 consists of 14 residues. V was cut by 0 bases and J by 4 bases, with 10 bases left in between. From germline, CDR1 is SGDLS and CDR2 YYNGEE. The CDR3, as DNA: TGTGCCAGCAGCGTAGACCCCACTCGCACTGAAGCTTTCTTT. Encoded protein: CASSVDPTRTEAFF.

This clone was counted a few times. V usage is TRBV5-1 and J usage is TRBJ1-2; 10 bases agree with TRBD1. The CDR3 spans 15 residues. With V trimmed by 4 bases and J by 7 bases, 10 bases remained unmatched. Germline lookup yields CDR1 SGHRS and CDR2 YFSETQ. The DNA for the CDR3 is TGCGCCAGCAGCGCCGGGACAGGGGCCTTGGTTGGCTACACCTTC. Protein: CASSAGTGALVGYTF.

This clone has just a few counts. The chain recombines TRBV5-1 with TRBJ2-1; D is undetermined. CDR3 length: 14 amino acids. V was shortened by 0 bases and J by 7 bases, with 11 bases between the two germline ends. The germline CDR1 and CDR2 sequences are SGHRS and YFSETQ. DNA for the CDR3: TGCGCCAGCAGCTTGGCCAGTCAGCCGAATGAGCAGTTCTTC. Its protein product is CASSLASQPNEQFF.

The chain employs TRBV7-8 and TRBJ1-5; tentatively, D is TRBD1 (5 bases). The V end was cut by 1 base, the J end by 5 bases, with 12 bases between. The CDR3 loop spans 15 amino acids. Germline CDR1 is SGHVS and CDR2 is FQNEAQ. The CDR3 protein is CASSLVSGTYQPQHF. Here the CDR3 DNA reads TGTGCCAGCAGCTTAGTGAGCGGGACCTATCAGCCCCAGCATTTT.

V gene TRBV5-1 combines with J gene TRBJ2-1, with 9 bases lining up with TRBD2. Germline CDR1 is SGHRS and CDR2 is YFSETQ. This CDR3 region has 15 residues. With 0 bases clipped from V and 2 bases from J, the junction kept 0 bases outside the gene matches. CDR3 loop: CASSLVAGAYNEQFF. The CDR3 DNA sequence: TGCGCCAGCAGCTTGGTAGCGGGAGCCTACAATGAGCAGTTCTTC.

CDR3 DNA sequence: TGTGCCAGCAGCAGAAAAGGATTCGACCCTAACTATGGCTACACCTTC. The encoded protein is CASSRKGFDPNYGYTF. The J gene is TRBJ1-2, the V gene TRBV11-2; D remains unclear. Trimming cost V 5 bases and J 0 bases, with 16 bases left between them. From germline, CDR1 is SGHAT and CDR2 FQNNGV. The CDR3 is 16 amino acids.

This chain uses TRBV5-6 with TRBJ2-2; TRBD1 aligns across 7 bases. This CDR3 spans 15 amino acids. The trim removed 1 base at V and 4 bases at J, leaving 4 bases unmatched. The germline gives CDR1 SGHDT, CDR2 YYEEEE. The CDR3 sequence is CASSLRGPITGELFF. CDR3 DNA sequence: TGTGCCAGCAGCTTGAGGGGGCCGATCACCGGGGAGCTGTTTTTT.

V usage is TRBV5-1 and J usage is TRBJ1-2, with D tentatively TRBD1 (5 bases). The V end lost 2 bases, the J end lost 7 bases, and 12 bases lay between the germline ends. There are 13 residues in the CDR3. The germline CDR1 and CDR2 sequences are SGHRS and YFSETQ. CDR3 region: CASSFLGQGGYTF. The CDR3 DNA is TGCGCCAGCAGCTTTTTGGGGCAAGGTGGCTACACCTTC. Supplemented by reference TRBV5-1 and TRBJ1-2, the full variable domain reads KAGVTQTPRYLIKTRGQQVTLSCSPISGHRSVSWYQQTPGQGLQFLFEYFSETQRNKGNFPGRFSGRQFSNSRSEMNVSTLELGDSALYLCASSFLGQGGYTFGSGTRLTVV.